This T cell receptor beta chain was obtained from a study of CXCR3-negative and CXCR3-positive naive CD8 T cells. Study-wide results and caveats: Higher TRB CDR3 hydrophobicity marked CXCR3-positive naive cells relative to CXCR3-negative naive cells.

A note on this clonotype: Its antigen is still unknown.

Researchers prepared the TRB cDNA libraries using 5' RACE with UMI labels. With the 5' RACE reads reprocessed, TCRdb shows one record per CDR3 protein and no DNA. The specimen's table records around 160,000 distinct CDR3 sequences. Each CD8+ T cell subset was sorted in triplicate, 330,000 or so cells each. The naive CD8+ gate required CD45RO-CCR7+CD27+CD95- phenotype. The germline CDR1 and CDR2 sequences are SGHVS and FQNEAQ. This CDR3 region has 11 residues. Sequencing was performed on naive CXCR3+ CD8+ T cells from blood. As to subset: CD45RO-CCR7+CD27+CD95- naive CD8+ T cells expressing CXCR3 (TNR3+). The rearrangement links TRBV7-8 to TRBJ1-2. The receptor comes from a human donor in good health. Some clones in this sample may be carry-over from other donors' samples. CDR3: CASRPLNGYTF.